This T cell receptor (beta chain) was documented in a study of blood T cell repertoires in COVID-19. At the level of the study: Spain, Italy and the United States supplied samples that represented acute and convalescent COVID-19. Sources were T cells, B-cell-depleted T cells, or PBMCs; the material itself was cDNA or gDNA.

Germline V lookup: CDR1 LGHDT, CDR2 YNNKEL (reference sequence). This CDR3 has 15 amino acids. V was clipped by 0 bases and J by 5 bases, with 13 bases between them. Per the original data handling: How many nucleated cells were present was estimated from reference gene primer amplification. Only in-frame clones appear in the TCRdb table, and some are missing; sequencing was by immunoSEQ multiplex PCR. That table gives V, J and clone size, and the DNA gave D and trimming. The sample has more than 30,000 clones; around three quarters are singletons. The source material was peripheral blood. This receptor was obtained from a woman between 70 and 85 years old with acute or convalescent COVID-19. The V and J genes are TRBV3-1 (or the pseudogene TRBV3-2) and TRBJ1-2; D might be TRBD1 (5 bases). The CDR3 protein is CASSQDGSGVYGYTF. In nucleotides, the CDR3 is TGTGCCAGCAGCCAAGATGGTTCGGGGGTATATGGCTACACCTTC.